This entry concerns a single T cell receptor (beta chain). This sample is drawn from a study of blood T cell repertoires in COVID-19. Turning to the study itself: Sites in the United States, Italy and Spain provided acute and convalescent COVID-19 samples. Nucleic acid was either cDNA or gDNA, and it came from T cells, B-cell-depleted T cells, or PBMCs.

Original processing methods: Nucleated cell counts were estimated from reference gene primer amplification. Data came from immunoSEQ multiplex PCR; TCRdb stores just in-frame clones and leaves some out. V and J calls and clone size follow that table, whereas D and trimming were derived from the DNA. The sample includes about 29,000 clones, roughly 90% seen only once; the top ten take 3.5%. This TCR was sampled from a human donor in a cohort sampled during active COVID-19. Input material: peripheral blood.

The CDR3 DNA follows: TGTGCCAGCAGTTACTCTCCGACAGGGGTTCATGGCTACACCTTC. As protein: CASSYSPTGVHGYTF. This chain connects TRBV6-2 or TRBV6-3 to TRBJ1-2; TRBD1 aligns across 8 bases. Germline CDR1 is MNHEY and CDR2 is SVGEGT. The length of the CDR3 is 15 residues. V trimming: 0 bases; J trimming: 6 bases; junction bases outside the gene matches: 6.